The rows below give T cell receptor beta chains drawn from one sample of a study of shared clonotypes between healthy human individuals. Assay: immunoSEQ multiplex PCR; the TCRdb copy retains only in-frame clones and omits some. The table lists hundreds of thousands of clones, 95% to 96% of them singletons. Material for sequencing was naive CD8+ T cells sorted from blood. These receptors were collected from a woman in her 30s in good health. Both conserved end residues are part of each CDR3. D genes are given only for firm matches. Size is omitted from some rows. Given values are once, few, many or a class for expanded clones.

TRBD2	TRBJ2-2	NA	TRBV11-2	CASSSGTSGTGELFF	TGTGCCAGCAGCTCAGGGACTAGCGGGACCGGGGAGCTGTTTTTT
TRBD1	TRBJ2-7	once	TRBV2	CASSEWGQGSYEQYF	TGTGCCAGCAGTGAATGGGGACAGGGGTCCTACGAGCAGTACTTC
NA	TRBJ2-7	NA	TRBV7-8	CASSPLGIAYEQYF	TGTGCCAGCAGTCCTCTAGGCATCGCCTACGAGCAGTACTTC
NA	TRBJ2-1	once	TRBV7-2	CASSLVPGIGYNEQFF	TGTGCCAGCAGCTTAGTCCCAGGGATCGGCTACAATGAGCAGTTCTTC
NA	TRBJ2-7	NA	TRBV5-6	CASSLGTLLYEQYF	TGTGCCAGCAGCCTAGGGACTCTTCTCTACGAGCAGTACTTC
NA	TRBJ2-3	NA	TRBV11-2	CASSHWTSTDTQYF	TGTGCCAGCAGCCATTGGACTAGCACAGATACGCAGTATTTT
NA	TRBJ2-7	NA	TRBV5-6	CASSSGLTYEQYF	TGTGCCAGCAGCTCCGGACTGACCTACGAGCAGTACTTC
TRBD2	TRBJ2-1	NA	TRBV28	CASKNGLAGDHNEQFF	TGTGCCAGCAAGAATGGACTAGCGGGAGACCACAATGAGCAGTTCTTC
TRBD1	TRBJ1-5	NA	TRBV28	CASSPDRGGGQPQHF	TGTGCCAGCAGCCCTGACAGGGGGGGCGGCCAGCCCCAGCATTTT
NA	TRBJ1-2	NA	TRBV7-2	CASSLVLGTSPGYTF	TGTGCCAGCAGCTTAGTACTGGGGACCTCGCCCGGCTACACCTTC
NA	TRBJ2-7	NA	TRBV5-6	CASSLGHNYEQYF	TGTGCCAGCAGCTTGGGCCATAACTACGAGCAGTACTTC
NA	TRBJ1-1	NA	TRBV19	CASSWNTEAFF	TGTGCCAGTAGTTGGAACACTGAAGCTTTCTTT
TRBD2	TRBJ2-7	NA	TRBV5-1	CASSLGASGSYEQYF	TGCGCCAGCAGCCTGGGGGCTAGCGGGAGTTACGAGCAGTACTTC
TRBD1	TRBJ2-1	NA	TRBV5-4	CASSLTGGEQFF	TGTGCCAGCAGCTTAACAGGGGGTGAGCAGTTCTTC
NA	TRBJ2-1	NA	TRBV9	CASSAKRYNEQFF	TGTGCCAGCAGCGCTAAGCGGTACAATGAGCAGTTCTTC
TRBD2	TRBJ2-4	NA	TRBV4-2	CASSQDGYTGLAGPNIQYF	TGTGCCAGCAGCCAGGACGGATATACGGGACTAGCGGGTCCAAACATTCAGTACTTC